Included here is one TCR beta chain sequence, with context. Antigen: not known. CD45RO-negative cells were positively selected for CCR7, leaving out terminally differentiated effector memory CD45RA+ cells. The sample is drawn from a study of shared clonotypes between healthy human individuals. Only in-frame clones appear in the TCRdb table, and some are missing; sequencing was by immunoSEQ multiplex PCR. The data hold about 2 million clones, with roughly 94% observed a single time. Trimming took off 5 bases at V and 3 bases at J, with 16 bases between the two ends. The CDR3 sequence is 15 residues long. Germline V lookup: CDR1 PRHDT, CDR2 FYEKMQ (reference sequence). Study findings and constraints: Shared clonotypes across all four donors exceeded non-shared ones in generation probability.

The chain employs TRBV13 and TRBJ1-2; a possible D gene is TRBD1 (5 bases). The sequence derives from a man aged 18 to 30 in good health. The sample taken for sequencing was naive CD8+ T cells sorted from blood. This CDR3 is CASSPWTPGDYGYTF. Written as DNA, the CDR3 is TGTGCCAGCAGCCCCTGGACTCCGGGGGACTATGGCTACACCTTC.